This passage covers 3 T cell receptor beta chains from one sample sequenced in a study of T cell repertoires in cytomegalovirus infection (dated by TCRdb to about 2019). The reads were generated on an Illumina HiSeq 1500. The public reads were reprocessed in TCRdb via fastp at Q25 and MiXCR, keeping in-frame beta chains. CDR3 protein sequences are deduplicated, and each keeps its most common genes and DNA. A total of about 180,000 distinct CDR3 sequences appear in this sample, approximately 15% of them only once. The ten biggest clones cover 20% to 30% of the sample. Sequencing was done on a sample of PBMCs. The receptors come from a human donor in good health (CMV status not recorded). Some clones in this sample may be carry-over from other donors' samples.

In this sample, this clonotype turned up a few times. The V and J genes are TRBV6-6 and TRBJ2-5; D not certain. Trimming removed 5 bases from V and 1 base from J, with 8 bases in between. This CDR3 contains 13 residues. Per germline, CDR1 MNHNY and CDR2 SVGAGI (reference sequence). CDR3 nucleotides: TGTGCCAGCAGTCGGCATTCCCAAGAGACCCAGTACTTC. Translated: CASSRHSQETQYF.

The sample holds many counts of this clonotype. V usage is TRBV19 and J usage is TRBJ2-1; D gene ambiguous. Germline values: CDR1 LNHDA, CDR2 SQIVND (reference sequence). V lost 1 base and J 6 bases, leaving 7 bases between the germline ends. CDR3 length: 13 amino acids. Written as DNA, the CDR3 is TGTGCCAGTAGTATAGGGCAGATCAATGAGCAGTTCTTC. This encodes CASSIGQINEQFF.

At least ten counts were recorded for this clonotype. The chain employs TRBV7-2 and TRBJ2-5, with D uncertain. V gave up 5 bases and J gave up 5 bases, with 18 bases separating them. This CDR3 comprises 15 residues. In germline, CDR1 is SGHTA, CDR2 FQGNSA. For the CDR3, the DNA is TGTGCCAGCAGCGTGGACGGGTGGGCTGGGGAGACCCAGTACTTC. It specifies CASSVDGWAGETQYF. The whole variable domain, remainder taken from reference TRBV7-2 and TRBJ2-5, is GAGVSQSPSNKVTEKGKDVELRCDPISGHTALYWYRQSLGQGLEFLIYFQGNSAPDKSGLPSDRFSAERTGGSVSTLTIQRTQQEDSAVYLCASSVDGWAGETQYFGPGTRLLVL.